This T cell receptor beta chain emerged from a study of immune evolution from preneoplasia to lung adenocarcinoma. Study context: HLA loss of heterozygosity: about 7% AIS, about 15% MIA, around 35% ADC, none AAH. Study-wide results and caveats: Normal lung had highest clonality; later lesions appeared denser, more diverse.

The table came from immunoSEQ multiplex PCR; TCRdb's copy has only in-frame clones and leaves some out. The sample records roughly 40,000 clones, 74% being singletons. H&E slides confirmed each diagnosis, reviewed by two pathologists independently. Macro-dissection enriched premalignant or tumor cells before nucleic acid extraction. The CDR3 loop spans 14 amino acids. The V end lost 6 bases, the J end lost 4 bases, and 14 bases lay between the germline ends. Germline-derived CDR1 and CDR2 are MDHEN and SYDVKM. Regarding this clone: Its antigen is currently unknown.

The sequence came from a person aged 55 to 75 with lung adenocarcinoma. The sequenced material came from FFPE invasive lung adenocarcinoma tissue. V is TRBV28 and J is TRBJ2-3; D uncertain. CDR3 region: CASRLIPRADTQYF. The CDR3 nucleotides read TGTGCCAGCAGGCTTATTCCGCGAGCAGATACGCAGTATTTT.